A selection of T cell receptor beta chains follows, all from one sample in a study of low-dose radiotherapy and immunotherapy resistance in tumors. One entry per CDR3 protein results from TCRdb running MiXCR on the reads. Of 75,000 to 95,000 distinct CDR3 sequences in the sample, around 20% are singletons; the top ten hold around 13%. The material sequenced was PBMCs, taken after low-dose radiotherapy plus immunotherapy. These TCRs come from a female donor with ovarian cancer. CDR3s include the opening cysteine and the closing phenylalanine or tryptophan. D genes are given only for firm matches. Rows may omit the clone size; those that give it use once, few, many or a size class.

cdr3_nt cdr3_aa cdr3_length j_call d_call clone_size v_call
TGTGCCAGCAGCCAAGCTCGGGGGGCTCCCTACAATGAGCAGTTCTTC CASSQARGAPYNEQFF 16 TRBJ2-1 - - TRBV4-2
TGTGCCAGTAGGACAGGGGGCGCGAGTGTAGAAAAACTGTTTTTT CASRTGGASVEKLFF 15 TRBJ1-4 TRBD1 many TRBV28
TGTGCCTGGAGTGTAACGGGACAGAGCTACGAGCAGTACTTC CAWSVTGQSYEQYF 14 TRBJ2-7 TRBD1 few TRBV30
TGCAGTGCTAGACAGTTACAGGGGGGTGAAGCTTTCTTT CSARQLQGGEAFF 13 TRBJ1-1 TRBD1 - TRBV20-1
TGTGCCAGCAGCGCGACTAGCCCTACAGATACGCAGTATTTT CASSATSPTDTQYF 14 TRBJ2-3 TRBD2 - TRBV9
TGTGCCACCAGTGATTTGAAGGGGGCGGCAGATACGCAGTATTTT CATSDLKGAADTQYF 15 TRBJ2-3 TRBD1 - TRBV24-1
TGTGCCAGCTGGGCTAGCGGGGGTAATGAGCAGTTCTTC CASWASGGNEQFF 13 TRBJ2-1 TRBD2 many TRBV6-2/TRBV6-3
TGTGCCAGCAGCCCGATCGGGAACCTCTATGGCTACACCTTC CASSPIGNLYGYTF 14 TRBJ1-2 - many TRBV16
TGCAGCGCCCGAGGGGGACAGGGGGCGACTCAGCCCCAGCATTTT CSARGGQGATQPQHF 15 TRBJ1-5 TRBD1 many TRBV29-1
TGCGCCAGCAGCCAAGATATAACGGAACATAATGAAAAACTGTTTTTT CASSQDITEHNEKLFF 16 TRBJ1-4 - - TRBV4-3
TGCGCCAGCAGCTTGGGGGCAGGGGAAGGCCAGCCCCAGCATTTT CASSLGAGEGQPQHF 15 TRBJ1-5 - many TRBV5-1
TGTGCCAGCACCGCGCCCCGGGCTAGCGGGACCTCCTACGAGCAGTACTTC CASTAPRASGTSYEQYF 17 TRBJ2-7 TRBD2 few TRBV7-2
TGCGCCAGCAGCCAAGTTGCGTCCTCTGGAAACACCATATATTTT CASSQVASSGNTIYF 15 TRBJ1-3 - many TRBV4-1
TGTGCCAGCAGCGTACGGACAGGGACGGGAGAGACCCAGTACTTC CASSVRTGTGETQYF 15 TRBJ2-5 TRBD1 many TRBV5-4
TGTGCCATCAGTCAAGCGGGAGTCGGTGAGCAGTTCTTC CAISQAGVGEQFF 13 TRBJ2-1 TRBD2 many TRBV10-3
TGTGCCATCAGTGAACCTCGCACAGATACGCAGTATTTT CAISEPRTDTQYF 13 TRBJ2-3 - many TRBV10-3
TGTGCCAGCCTCAGACCAGGGGGGAGCACAGATACGCAGTATTTT CASLRPGGSTDTQYF 15 TRBJ2-3 - many TRBV2
TGTGCCTGGCGCTCGGCCCGAACCAGGGGAGGTAATTCACCCCTCCACTTT CAWRSARTRGGNSPLHF 17 TRBJ1-6 - few TRBV30
TGTGTCAGCAGTGAGGTTCTGGGCGGGAGTGGCCACAATGAGCAGTTCTTC CVSSEVLGGSGHNEQFF 17 TRBJ2-1 TRBD2 - TRBV2
TGCGCCAGCAGCTTGGCCACCAGTCAAGAGACCCAGTACTTC CASSLATSQETQYF 14 TRBJ2-5 - many TRBV5-1
TGCGCCAGCAGCACCGGACTAGCGGACACAGAGACCCAGTACTTC CASSTGLADTETQYF 15 TRBJ2-5 TRBD2 many TRBV5-1
TGCGCCAGCAGCCTCGGTGCGGGAACAATCAATGAGCAGTTCTTC CASSLGAGTINEQFF 15 TRBJ2-1 - many TRBV5-1
TGTGCCAGCTCACCACCTACAGGGGCGAGTGAGCAGTTCTTC CASSPPTGASEQFF 14 TRBJ2-1 TRBD1 many TRBV18
TGTGCCAGCAGTTACTCGGGACTGACCTCTGGGGCCAACGTCCTGACTTTC CASSYSGLTSGANVLTF 17 TRBJ2-6 - once TRBV6-5
TGTGCCAGCAGCCAAGATACGGCTGACCTGTACTTC CASSQDTADLYF 12 TRBJ2-5 - many TRBV3-1
TGTGCCAGCAGCTTAGGGGGACAGTCCGGCAAAAACATTCAGTACTTC CASSLGGQSGKNIQYF 16 TRBJ2-4 TRBD1 many TRBV7-8
TGTGCCAGCAGCCAACCCGGATTCCCCTACGAGCAGTACTTC CASSQPGFPYEQYF 14 TRBJ2-7 - many TRBV3-1
TGTGCCAGCAGCTTAAGGCAGATAGAGACCCAGTACTTC CASSLRQIETQYF 13 TRBJ2-5 - many TRBV7-6
TGCGCCAGCAGCCAATCCCGCGGCGGCGGAGGGACGCAGTATTTT CASSQSRGGGGTQYF 15 TRBJ2-3 - many TRBV4-3
TGTGCCAGCAGCTTAGATAGGACTAGCGGGAGCAATGAGCAGTTCTTC CASSLDRTSGSNEQFF 16 TRBJ2-1 TRBD2 many TRBV11-2
TGTGCCAGTAGTCGTGACTATAACATTCAGTACTTC CASSRDYNIQYF 12 TRBJ2-4 - many TRBV19
TGTGCCAGCAGTAACGGACAGGGAAGGGCTAATTCACCCCTCCACTTT CASSNGQGRANSPLHF 16 TRBJ1-6 TRBD1 - TRBV28
TGTGCCAGCAGCTTATGGGGTGCTTCCAATGAGCAGTTCTTC CASSLWGASNEQFF 14 TRBJ2-1 - many TRBV11-3
TGTGCCATCAGTGAGTCGAAGGCCTATAACTATGGCTACACCTTC CAISESKAYNYGYTF 15 TRBJ1-2 - few TRBV10-3
TGCAGTGCTCAATCCGAAGGCAATCAGCCCCAGCATTTT CSAQSEGNQPQHF 13 TRBJ1-5 - many TRBV20-1
TGTGCCAGTAGCCCGACAGGGAACACCGGGGAGCTGTTTTTT CASSPTGNTGELFF 14 TRBJ2-2 - many TRBV19
TGTGCCAGCAGTCCAACAGGGAGAAATCAGCCCCAGCATTTT CASSPTGRNQPQHF 14 TRBJ1-5 - many TRBV12-3/TRBV12-4
TGCGCCAGCAGTGAAACTAGCACCTCCTACGAGCAGTACTTC CASSETSTSYEQYF 14 TRBJ2-7 - many TRBV5-1
TGTGCCAGCAGTCCTGGGTCCTTTGGGTATTCACCCCTCCACTTT CASSPGSFGYSPLHF 15 TRBJ1-6 - many TRBV28
TGTGCCAGTCAGGGCCCTAGCGGGGTGACAGATACGCAGTATTTT CASQGPSGVTDTQYF 15 TRBJ2-3 TRBD2 many TRBV6-2/TRBV6-3
TGCAGTGCTAGAGATGATGCCGCGGCTAGCGGAGTTTACAATGAGCAGTTCTTC CSARDDAAASGVYNEQFF 18 TRBJ2-1 TRBD2 few TRBV20-1
TGTGCCAGCAGCCGGGACAAGTCGAGTCAGCCCCAGCATTTT CASSRDKSSQPQHF 14 TRBJ1-5 - many TRBV7-2
TGTGCCAGCACCACGCGTGTGGGGGGCACAGATACGCAGTATTTT CASTTRVGGTDTQYF 15 TRBJ2-3 - - TRBV28
TGTGCCTGGAGTGCGCCTAGCGGGGGGGCGCAGAGCCAAGAGACCCAGTACTTC CAWSAPSGGAQSQETQYF 18 TRBJ2-5 TRBD2 few TRBV30
TGCGCCAGCAGCCAAGATCTCAGGACAGCTACGCAGTATTTT CASSQDLRTATQYF 14 TRBJ2-3 - many TRBV4-3
TGTGCCAGCAGTCCCAGACAGGGCTCCTACGAGCAGTACTTC CASSPRQGSYEQYF 14 TRBJ2-7 TRBD1 many TRBV7-9
TGTGCCAGCAGCCGCGCCCTAGCGGGAAGCACAGATACGCAGTATTTT CASSRALAGSTDTQYF 16 TRBJ2-3 TRBD2 many TRBV7-9
TGTGCCAGCAGCCACGGGACTACGATCACAGATACGCAGTATTTT CASSHGTTITDTQYF 15 TRBJ2-3 TRBD2 many TRBV14
TGTGCAAGTCGCACTCTTCCGGACAGGGAGAAGTCGAGTTCACCCCTCCACTTT CASRTLPDREKSSSPLHF 18 TRBJ1-6 - - TRBV12-2
TGTGCCACCTCGGCCGGGACAGGGGTGTACACTGAAGCTTTCTTT CATSAGTGVYTEAFF 15 TRBJ1-1 TRBD1 - TRBV5-3
TGTGCCTGGAGTCCCGGGACAGGGGGAAGGGCAGATACGCAGTATTTT CAWSPGTGGRADTQYF 16 TRBJ2-3 TRBD1 many TRBV30
TGCGCCAGCAGCCAGGATCCGACAGGCTCCTATAATTCACCCCTCCACTTT CASSQDPTGSYNSPLHF 17 TRBJ1-6 - few TRBV4-1
TGTGCCAGCTCACATCGAACGACAGGGTCAAATGGAAACACCATATATTTT CASSHRTTGSNGNTIYF 17 TRBJ1-3 TRBD1 many TRBV18
TGTGCCATCAGTGGACTAGCGGGAGCTGTGTCCTACAATGAGCAGTTCTTC CAISGLAGAVSYNEQFF 17 TRBJ2-1 TRBD2 - TRBV10-3
TGTGCCAGCAGCCCACCCGGACGGGGAAGAACTGAAGCTTTCTTT CASSPPGRGRTEAFF 15 TRBJ1-1 - many TRBV11-3